This is a list of T cell receptor beta chains from one sample in a study of blood T cell repertoires in COVID-19. Produced via immunoSEQ multiplex PCR; TCRdb's table is partial and in-frame only. The table has fewer than 250,000 clones, 84% seen once; the top ten hold approximately 5.1%. The sequencing sample was made of peripheral blood. The receptors come from an older woman with active or convalescent COVID-19. CDR3s include the opening cysteine and the closing phenylalanine or tryptophan. D genes are given only for firm matches. Part of the rows lack a size; the others show once, few, many or a class for expanded clones.

v_gene,d_gene,abundance,j_gene,CDR3aa,CDR3nt
TRBV19,.,.,TRBJ1-1,CASSPRQRWVNTEAFF,TGTGCCAGTAGTCCTCGACAGCGATGGGTGAACACTGAAGCTTTCTTT
TRBV6-2/TRBV6-3,.,few,TRBJ2-7,CASSYSLAASYEQYF,TGTGCCAGCAGTTACTCTTTGGCGGCCTCCTACGAGCAGTACTTC
TRBV21-1,.,once,TRBJ1-4,CASSKPGQGQVPGEKLFF,TGTGCCAGCAGCAAACCAGGACAGGGTCAAGTCCCAGGAGAAAAACTGTTTTTT
TRBV5-5,TRBD2,.,TRBJ2-1,CASSLGLAETYNEQFF,TGTGCCAGCAGCTTGGGACTAGCGGAAACGTACAATGAGCAGTTCTTC
TRBV6-6,.,.,TRBJ2-3,CASSWDKTDTQYF,TGTGCCAGCAGTTGGGACAAAACAGATACGCAGTATTTT
TRBV27,.,.,TRBJ1-5,CASRGGSHSNQPQHF,TGTGCCAGCAGAGGCGGGTCACACAGCAATCAGCCCCAGCATTTT
TRBV28,TRBD1,.,TRBJ1-1,CASSREHRGLVNTEAFF,TGTGCCAGCAGTCGAGAGCACAGGGGGCTCGTGAACACTGAAGCTTTCTTT
TRBV5-4,TRBD1,.,TRBJ2-2,CASTFGQGNTGELFF,TGTGCCAGCACCTTCGGACAGGGGAACACCGGGGAGCTGTTTTTT
TRBV4-2,TRBD1,.,TRBJ1-2,CASSRPTGDKGYTF,TGTGCCAGCAGCCGCCCGACAGGGGATAAAGGCTACACCTTC
TRBV28,TRBD1,.,TRBJ2-7,CASSAQGQGSYEQYF,TGTGCCAGCAGTGCCCAAGGACAGGGGTCGTACGAGCAGTACTTC
TRBV24-1,.,.,TRBJ1-2,CATSDPDRNYGYTF,TGTGCCACCAGTGACCCCGACAGGAACTATGGCTACACCTTC
TRBV2,TRBD2,once,TRBJ2-7,CASSVAQAGLYEQYF,TGTGCCAGCAGTGTCGCGCAAGCGGGACTCTACGAGCAGTACTTC
TRBV7-2,.,.,TRBJ2-3,CASSLGGRTDTQYF,TGTGCCAGCAGCTTGGGAGGCCGCACAGATACGCAGTATTTT
TRBV28,TRBD1,.,TRBJ1-6,CASSLGTGVLGSPLHF,TGTGCCAGCAGTTTGGGGACAGGGGTGCTTGGTTCACCCCTCCACTTT
TRBV19,.,.,TRBJ1-1,CASSIQHQNTEAFF,TGTGCCAGTAGTATTCAACACCAGAACACTGAAGCTTTCTTT
TRBV13,.,.,TRBJ1-3,CASSLGRSSGNTIYF,TGTGCCAGCAGCTTGGGGAGGAGCTCTGGAAACACCATATATTTT
TRBV27,TRBD1,.,TRBJ1-1,CASSFLPITGGNTEAFF,TGTGCCAGCAGTTTTTTACCAATAACAGGGGGGAACACTGAAGCTTTCTTT
TRBV2,TRBD1,once,TRBJ2-7,CASERDRGRGEQYF,TGTGCCAGCGAAAGGGACAGGGGGCGAGGCGAGCAGTACTTC
TRBV6-2/TRBV6-3,.,.,TRBJ2-1,CASSYGGVGEQFF,TGTGCCAGCAGTTACGGAGGTGTGGGTGAGCAGTTCTTC
TRBV18,.,.,TRBJ2-7,CASSPQGAQHEQYF,TGTGCCAGCTCACCACAAGGGGCACAACACGAGCAGTACTTC
TRBV19,TRBD1,.,TRBJ1-1,CASTWDRYMNTEAFF,TGTGCCAGTACCTGGGACAGATACATGAACACTGAAGCTTTCTTT
TRBV5-1,TRBD1,.,TRBJ2-3,CASSLAGQGTDTQYF,TGCGCCAGCAGCTTGGCGGGACAGGGCACAGATACGCAGTATTTT
TRBV2,TRBD2,.,TRBJ2-3,CASSEWDLAEPTDTQYF,TGTGCCAGCAGTGAATGGGACCTAGCGGAGCCCACAGATACGCAGTATTTT
TRBV5-6,TRBD2,.,TRBJ2-3,CASSATGTSGTTDTQYF,TGTGCCAGCAGCGCAACCGGGACTAGCGGTACCACAGATACGCAGTATTTT
TRBV5-1,TRBD1,.,TRBJ1-6,CASSRGGVSSYNSPLHF,TGCGCCAGCAGCCGAGGGGGCGTCAGCTCCTATAATTCACCCCTCCACTTT
TRBV28,TRBD1,.,TRBJ1-4,CASRRTGTGEEKLFF,TGTGCCAGCAGAAGGACCGGGACAGGGGAAGAAAAACTGTTTTTT
TRBV2,TRBD2,.,TRBJ2-2,CASSESAGAVGELFF,TGTGCCAGCAGTGAATCAGCGGGAGCGGTCGGGGAGCTGTTTTTT
TRBV18,TRBD1,once,TRBJ2-7,CASSPPGTGRLGEQYF,TGTGCCAGCTCACCCCCCGGGACAGGGAGGCTTGGGGAGCAGTACTTC